This TCR beta chain was profiled in a study of Graves' ophthalmopathy and Graves' hyperthyroidism. Study results and caveats: With a specificity of about 75% and a sensitivity of 70% to 71%, the model predicted ophthalmopathy progression. Most expanded clonotypes in thyroid above 0.001 frequency also showed up in blood.

RNA transcripts were the source from which TCR beta CDR3 regions were amplified. Amplification began with first-round RT-PCR using HTBI primers, then second-round multiplex PCR was performed. MiXCR, applied by TCRdb to the multiplex PCR reads, yields one record per CDR3 protein. The data hold about 210,000 distinct CDR3 sequences, with just under 30% observed a single time. The sample holds many counts of this clonotype. As yet, its antigen is unknown. This CDR3 comprises 14 residues. The V gene's germline CDR1 is MNHNS and CDR2 SASEGT. Trimming at V came to 6 bases and at J to 5 bases, leaving 8 bases not matched to a gene. Pregnancy or lactation, uncontrolled infections and other autoimmune diseases were grounds for excluding patients.

Sequences were obtained from peripheral blood. The gene calls are TRBV6-1 and TRBJ2-5; TRBD1 matches at 8 bases. The TCR comes from a man aged 45-65 years with Graves' ophthalmopathy. The CDR3 nucleotides read TGTGCCAGCAGCGACAGGGGAGGAGGGGAGACCCAGTACTTC. This codes for CASSDRGGGETQYF.